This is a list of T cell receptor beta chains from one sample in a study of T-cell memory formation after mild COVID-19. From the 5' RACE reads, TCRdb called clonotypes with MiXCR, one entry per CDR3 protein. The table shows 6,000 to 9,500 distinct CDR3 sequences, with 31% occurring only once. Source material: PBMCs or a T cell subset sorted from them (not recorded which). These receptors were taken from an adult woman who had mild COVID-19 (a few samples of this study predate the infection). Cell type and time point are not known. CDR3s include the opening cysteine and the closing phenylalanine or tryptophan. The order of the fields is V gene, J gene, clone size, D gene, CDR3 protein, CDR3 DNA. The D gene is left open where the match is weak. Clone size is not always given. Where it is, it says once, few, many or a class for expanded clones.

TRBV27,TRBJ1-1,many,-,CASSLRGLNAEAFF,TGTGCCAGCAGTTTACGGGGGCTGAACGCTGAAGCTTTCTTT
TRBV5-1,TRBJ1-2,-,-,CASSLFTTDGYTF,TGCGCCAGCAGCCTATTTACAACCGATGGCTACACCTTC
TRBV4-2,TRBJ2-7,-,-,CASSQERSSYEQYF,TGTGCCAGCAGCCAAGAAAGAAGTTCCTACGAGCAGTACTTC
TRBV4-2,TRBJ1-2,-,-,CASSQEGSGYGYTF,TGTGCCAGCAGCCAAGAGGGATCCGGCTATGGCTACACCTTC
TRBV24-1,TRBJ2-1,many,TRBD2,CATSDGLAGPDSSYNEQFF,TGTGCCACCAGTGATGGACTAGCGGGGCCGGATAGCTCCTACAATGAGCAGTTCTTC
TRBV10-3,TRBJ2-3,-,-,CAISEGSTDTQYF,TGTGCCATCAGTGAAGGTAGCACAGATACGCAGTATTTT
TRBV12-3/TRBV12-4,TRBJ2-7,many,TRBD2,CASSSRGGDLREQYF,TGTGCCAGCAGTTCTCGGGGGGGGGACCTTAGGGAGCAGTACTTC
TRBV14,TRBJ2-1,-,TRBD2,CASSSLLAGGYNEQFF,TGTGCCAGCAGCAGTTTGCTAGCGGGGGGCTACAATGAGCAGTTCTTC
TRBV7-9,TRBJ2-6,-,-,CASSLAGYGANVLTF,TGTGCCAGCAGCTTAGCGGGCTACGGGGCCAACGTCCTGACTTTC
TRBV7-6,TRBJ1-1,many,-,CASSSTRDTVNTEAFF,TGTGCCAGCAGCTCCACCCGGGACACCGTTAACACTGAAGCTTTCTTT
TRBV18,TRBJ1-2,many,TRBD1,CASSPETGTYGYTF,TGTGCCAGCTCACCAGAGACAGGGACTTATGGCTACACCTTC
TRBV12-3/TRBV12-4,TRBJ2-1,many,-,CASSPRDLLTFYNEQFF,TGTGCCAGCAGTCCCCGTGACCTCCTCACCTTTTACAATGAGCAGTTCTTC
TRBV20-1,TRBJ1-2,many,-,CSARTLYGYTF,TGCAGTGCTAGGACCCTATATGGCTACACCTTC
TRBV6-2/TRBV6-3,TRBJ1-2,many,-,CAIFDWVNYGYTF,TGTGCCATCTTCGACTGGGTTAACTATGGCTACACCTTC
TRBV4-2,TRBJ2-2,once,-,CASSQDLGAGVTGELFF,TGTGCCAGCAGCCAAGATTTAGGAGCAGGAGTCACCGGGGAGCTGTTTTTT
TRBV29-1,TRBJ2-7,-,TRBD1,CSVEVTGGFYEQYF,TGCAGCGTTGAGGTCACAGGGGGCTTTTACGAGCAGTACTTC
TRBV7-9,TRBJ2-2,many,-,CASSPEQGNTGELFF,TGTGCCAGCAGCCCGGAACAGGGTAACACCGGGGAGCTGTTTTTT
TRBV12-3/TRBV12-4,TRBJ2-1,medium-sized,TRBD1,CASSPTGRASYNEQFF,TGTGCCAGCAGTCCGACAGGGCGGGCCTCCTACAATGAGCAGTTCTTC
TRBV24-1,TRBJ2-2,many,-,CATSDFGLADTGELFF,TGTGCCACCAGTGATTTCGGTCTTGCGGACACCGGGGAGCTGTTTTTT
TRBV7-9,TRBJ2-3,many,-,CASSLASLTQPSTDTQYF,TGTGCCAGCAGCTTAGCTTCCTTGACTCAACCTAGCACAGATACGCAGTATTTT
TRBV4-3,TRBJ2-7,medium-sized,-,CASSQAVIGSYEQYF,TGCGCCAGCAGCCAAGCGGTGATAGGTTCCTACGAGCAGTACTTC
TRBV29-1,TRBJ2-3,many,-,CSVSPRTDTQYF,TGCAGCGTGTCACCTCGGACAGATACGCAGTATTTT
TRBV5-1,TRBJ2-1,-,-,CASSLLADSYNEQFF,TGCGCCAGCAGCTTGTTAGCAGACTCCTACAATGAGCAGTTCTTC
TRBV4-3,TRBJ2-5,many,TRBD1,CASSQDQGQGAVARQETQYF,TGCGCCAGCAGCCAAGATCAGGGACAGGGGGCGGTGGCTCGCCAAGAGACCCAGTACTTC
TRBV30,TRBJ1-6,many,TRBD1,CAWAFGQGHQPLHF,TGTGCCTGGGCCTTTGGACAGGGTCATCAACCCCTCCACTTT
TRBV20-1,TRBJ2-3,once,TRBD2,CSARARGGVRTDTQYF,TGCAGTGCTAGAGCCCGGGGGGGAGTTAGGACAGATACGCAGTATTTT